The 30 T cell receptor beta chains given below trace back to one sample, sequenced in a study of T cell responses to AZD1222 COVID-19 vaccine. The method was immunoSEQ multiplex PCR; TCRdb's version includes in-frame clones alone and lacks a portion of them. The table lists over 15,000 clones, around 80% of them singletons, with about 14% in the top ten. Specimen: peripheral blood, collected 28 days after the second AZD1222 dose. The source is an adult who received the AZD1222 COVID-19 vaccine.

Only a few counts were recorded for this clone. The rearrangement links TRBV5-6 to TRBJ1-1; 12 bases map to TRBD1. J lost 0 bases, V lost 4 bases, and 10 bases had no gene match. This CDR3 region has 18 residues. Germline CDR1 and CDR2: SGHDT and YYEEEE. The CDR3 DNA reads as TGTGCCAGCAGCCCGCCGGGACAGGGGGCCTACATGAACACTGAAGCTTTCTTT. Translating it yields CASSPPGQGAYMNTEAFF.

The J gene is TRBJ2-7, the V gene TRBV18; TRBD2 agrees at 11 bases. From germline, CDR1 is KGHSH and CDR2 LQKENI. This CDR3 is 16 amino acids long. V dropped 0 bases and J dropped 6; count of bases not matched to a gene: 7. The CDR3 DNA follows: TGTGCCAGCTCACCACCGGTTAGCGGGGGGGCCCTCGAGCAGTACTTC. This gives the protein CASSPPVSGGALEQYF.

This rearrangement joins TRBV29-1 to TRBJ1-5; possible D gene TRBD1, 5 bases. CDR1 is SQVTM and CDR2 is ANQGSEA in the germline V gene. The CDR3 has 13 residues. V dropped 6 bases and J dropped 4 bases, with 13 bases sitting between them. CDR3 in amino acids: CSVRDAGNQPQHF. CDR3 DNA: TGCAGCGTCCGGGACGCCGGGAATCAGCCCCAGCATTTT. Together with reference TRBV29-1 and TRBJ1-5, the CDR3 gives the full variable domain: SAVISQKPSRDICQRGTSLTIQCQVDSQVTMMFWYRQQPGQSLTLIATANQGSEATYESGFVIDKFPISRPNLTFSTLTVSNMSPEDSSIYLCSVRDAGNQPQHFGDGTRLSIL.

This chain connects TRBV6-5 to TRBJ2-1; D perhaps matches TRBD2 (5 bases). Trimming took off 3 bases at V and 14 bases at J, with 14 bases between the two ends. The CDR3 spans 12 residues. Germline V gives CDR1 MNHEY, CDR2 SVGAGI. The CDR3, as DNA: TGTGCCAGCAGTTATAATAATCTGGAGGAGTTCTTC. Protein sequence: CASSYNNLEEFF.

This chain connects TRBV5-6 to TRBJ1-6, with D perhaps matching TRBD1 (6 bases). The CDR3 is 15 residues long. CDR1 is SGHDT, CDR2 YYEEEE, per germline. V was clipped by 4 bases and J by 7 bases, with 15 bases between them. DNA for the CDR3: TGTGCCAGCAGCGCGGACAGTTTGCCAAATTCACCCCTCCACTTT. This encodes CASSADSLPNSPLHF.

The rearrangement links TRBV5-6 to TRBJ1-6; a weak D match, TRBD1 (5 bases). This CDR3 has 15 amino acids. V shed 2 bases and J shed 8 bases, with 14 bases lying between them. Germline V CDR1 and CDR2: SGHDT, YYEEEE. For the CDR3, the DNA is TGTGCCAGCAGCTTCATTTCCAGGGTTGATTCACCCCTCCACTTT. This sequence encodes CASSFISRVDSPLHF.

V gene TRBV12-1 combines with J gene TRBJ1-2. TRBV12-1 counts as a pseudogene. The CDR3 consists of 13 residues. The CDR3 reads CASSRGKTYGYTF. As DNA, the CDR3 is TGTGCCAGCAGCCGGGGAAAGACCTATGGCTACACCTTC.

This clone has just a few counts. The CDR3 DNA reads as TGTGCCAGTAGCGGGGGGCGGGTGGCGAGCAATCAGCCCCAGCATTTT. The encoded protein is CASSGGRVASNQPQHF. The chain joins TRBV19 to TRBJ1-5; D might be TRBD1 (6 bases). Germline V gene lookup returns CDR1 LNHDA and CDR2 SQIVND (reference sequence). Trimming took off 6 bases at V and 1 base at J, with 16 bases between the two ends. CDR3 length: 16 amino acids.

This chain links TRBV5-5 with TRBJ2-1, with D perhaps TRBD1 (5 bases). The CDR3 loop spans 12 amino acids. The germline V gene encodes CDR1 SGHKS and CDR2 YYEKEE (reference sequence). The V gene lost 5 bases and the J gene lost 9 bases, with 12 bases spanning the gap. The CDR3, as DNA: TGTGCCAGCAGGCCGACAGCATCTGAGCAGTTCTTC. Residues: CASRPTASEQFF.

The chain uses TRBV7-8 and TRBJ2-2; D gene unclear. In germline, CDR1 is SGHVS, CDR2 FQNEAQ. This CDR3 is 13 amino acids long. Trimming left V 5 bases short and J 4 bases short, with 8 bases between. The CDR3 DNA reads TGTGCCAGCAGCACCCAGGTCACCGGGGAGCTGTTTTTT. Protein: CASSTQVTGELFF.

V is TRBV28 and J is TRBJ2-1; D gene uncertain. The CDR3 is 11 residues long. CDR1 and CDR2 from the germline V gene are MDHEN and SYDVKM. V was clipped by 6 bases and J by 5 bases, with 5 bases between them. The CDR3: CASRDNNEQFF. The CDR3 DNA follows: TGTGCCAGCAGGGATAACAATGAGCAGTTCTTC. Looking up the rest from reference TRBV28 and TRBJ2-1 gives the full variable domain: DVKVTQSSRYLVKRTGEKVFLECVQDMDHENMFWYRQDPGLGLRLIYFSYDVKMKEKGDIPEGYSVSREKKERFSLILESASTNQTSMYLCASRDNNEQFFGPGTRLTVL.

The gene calls are TRBV6-5 and TRBJ2-7; D is possibly TRBD2 (6 bases). The CDR3 runs to 15 residues. V lost 4 bases to trimming and J lost 5 bases, with 18 bases between them. Germline V gene data show CDR1 as MNHEY and CDR2 as SVGAGI. CDR3 loop: CASSSWTKGGDEQYF. The CDR3 nucleotides read TGTGCCAGCAGTTCTTGGACTAAGGGCGGCGACGAGCAGTACTTC.

In DNA, the CDR3 is TGTGCCAGCAGCTTAACCCCGAACACTGAAGCTTTCTTT. It translates to CASSLTPNTEAFF. The chain combines TRBV7-3 with TRBJ1-1; D not certain. This CDR3 spans 13 amino acids. V gave up 0 bases and J gave up 1 base, with 3 bases separating them. Germline V gives CDR1 SGHTA, CDR2 FQGTGA.

The chain uses TRBV29-1 and TRBJ1-2; 8 nucleotides match TRBD1. CDR3 length: 14 amino acids. J gave up 5 bases and V 3 bases, and 8 bases lay outside the gene matches. CDR1 is SQVTM, CDR2 ANQGSEA, per germline. The CDR3 bases are TGCAGCGTTGATCCTGGACAGGGCGGGTATGGCTACACCTTC. Protein: CSVDPGQGGYGYTF.

The chain links TRBV7-9 to TRBJ2-1, with D uncertain. The germline CDR1 and CDR2 sequences are SEHNR and FQNEAQ (reference sequence). This CDR3 spans 12 amino acids. With 5 bases removed from V and 9 bases from J, the gap between germline ends came to 11 bases. As DNA, the CDR3 is TGTGCCAGCAGCCCAAGTGCCGTTGAGCAGTTCTTC. Its translation is CASSPSAVEQFF. Using reference TRBV7-9 and TRBJ2-1 for the parts outside the CDR3, the full variable domain is DTGVSQNPRHKITKRGQNVTFRCDPISEHNRLYWYRQTLGQGPEFLTYFQNEAQLEKSRLLSDRFSAERPKGSFSTLEIQRTEQGDSAMYLCASSPSAVEQFFGPGTRLTVL.

The genes are TRBV4-1 and TRBJ1-2; weak D call: TRBD1 (5 bases). V shed 4 bases and J shed 7 bases, with 19 bases lying between them. Germline V CDR1 and CDR2: MGHRA, YSYEKL. CDR3 length: 15 amino acids. In nucleotides, the CDR3 is TGCGCCAGCAGCCGGAGCTCGGGGGACGTCACTGGCTACACCTTC. Translated: CASSRSSGDVTGYTF.

This chain links TRBV6-5 with TRBJ2-2; 7 positions agree with TRBD1. CDR3 length: 14 amino acids. Germline CDR1 MNHEY, CDR2 SVGAGI. With V trimmed by 5 bases and J by 3 bases, 3 bases remained unmatched. This CDR3 is CASSLGGYTGELFF. The CDR3 bases are TGTGCCAGCAGTCTAGGGGGCTACACCGGGGAGCTGTTTTTT.

This chain joins TRBV5-6 and TRBJ2-7; 8 bases line up with TRBD1. The J segment lost 2 bases and the V segment lost 6 bases, leaving 7 bases of the junction unmatched. The CDR3 totals 14 residues. Germline V gene lookup returns CDR1 SGHDT and CDR2 YYEEEE. The CDR3 here is CASTLRGRTYEQYF. CDR3 DNA: TGTGCCAGCACCCTCAGGGGGCGAACCTACGAGCAGTACTTC.

This rearrangement joins TRBV5-5 to TRBJ1-1, with D possibly TRBD1 on 5 matching bases. The CDR3 runs 14 residues. In germline, CDR1 is SGHKS, CDR2 YYEKEE (reference sequence). Trimming removed 2 bases from V and 2 bases from J, with 10 bases in between. DNA of the CDR3: TGTGCCAGCAGCTTACAGGCATCTAACACTGAAGCTTTCTTT. It specifies CASSLQASNTEAFF.

This chain links TRBV2 with TRBJ2-6; 9 positions agree with TRBD1. The CDR3 covers 15 residues. Germline V gene sequence: CDR1 SNHLY, CDR2 FYNNEI. V shed 4 bases and J 2 bases; nucleotides not matched to a gene: 0. The CDR3 spells CASSGQGAGANVLTF. The CDR3 nucleotides read TGTGCCAGCAGTGGACAGGGGGCTGGGGCCAACGTCCTGACTTTC.

The chain carries TRBV6-2 or TRBV6-3 and TRBJ1-2, with D possibly TRBD1 on 6 matching bases. CDR1 and CDR2 (germline): MNHEY, SVGEGT. V lost 0 bases and J 3 bases, leaving 8 bases between the germline ends. This CDR3 comprises 14 residues. CDR3 protein: CASSYSGQHYGYTF. In DNA form, the CDR3 reads TGTGCCAGCAGTTACTCCGGACAGCACTATGGCTACACCTTC.

With regard to this clone: Germline and junction disagree at one end, which may indicate a read error. The CDR3 is CASSLGQDQETQYF. The CDR3 DNA sequence: TGTGCCAGCAGTTTGGGACAAGATCAAGAGACCCAGTACTTC. This chain links TRBV5-5 with TRBJ2-5, with D possibly matching TRBD1 (6 bases). CDR3 size: 14 residues. Germline values: CDR1 SGHKS, CDR2 YYEKEE (reference sequence).

The chain uses TRBV27 and TRBJ1-2; D is unclear. The CDR3 is 15 residues long. Deletions cut 5 bases from V and 8 bases from J, with 21 bases between. Germline V gives CDR1 MNHEY, CDR2 SMNVEV (reference sequence). The CDR3 nucleotides are TGTGCCAGCAGTACCCGCAACACGGCTCTAAGGGGCTACACCTTC. Amino acids: CASSTRNTALRGYTF.

The chain is built from TRBV7-9 and TRBJ1-6; D is possibly TRBD1 (6 bases). The germline V gene has CDR1 SEHNR and CDR2 FQNEAQ (reference sequence). The germline V and J ends were trimmed by 5 bases and 10 bases, with 18 bases remaining between them. There are 15 residues in the CDR3. The CDR3 here is CASSPSTGATSPLHF. In DNA, the CDR3 is TGTGCCAGCAGCCCCTCTACGGGGGCGACGTCACCCCTCCACTTT.

The rearrangement joins TRBV2 to TRBJ2-4, with TRBD1 matching 9 bases. After removal of 6 bases from V and 1 base from J, the junction contained 4 bases not matched to a gene. CDR3 length equals 15 residues. CDR1 is SNHLY and CDR2 is FYNNEI in the germline V gene. CDR3 coding DNA: TGTGCCAGCAGCGGGGACAGGGTGGCCAAAAACATTCAGTACTTC. This gives the protein CASSGDRVAKNIQYF.

This chain links TRBV7-2 with TRBJ1-4; D gene ambiguous. CDR1 is SGHTA and CDR2 is FQGNSA in the germline V gene. Trimming removed 5 bases at V and 4 bases at J, with 14 bases between. The CDR3 spans 15 residues. The CDR3 region is CASSDGLEFNEKLFF. The CDR3 nucleotides read TGTGCCAGCAGCGACGGGCTGGAGTTTAATGAAAAACTGTTTTTT.

A single count supports this clone. CDR3 sequence reads: CASSLEASLDYGYTF. The CDR3 nucleotides are TGTGCCAGCAGCTTAGAGGCAAGTCTCGATTATGGCTACACCTTC. This rearrangement joins TRBV7-8 to TRBJ1-2; D gene uncertain. V dropped 1 base and J dropped 5 bases, with 14 bases sitting between them. Germline CDR1 and CDR2: SGHVS and FQNEAQ. This CDR3 is built from 15 residues.

This clone was observed once. The genes are TRBV6-5 and TRBJ2-1; 8 bases map to TRBD2. This CDR3 has 14 amino acids. The ends lost 10 bases at V and 8 bases at J; junction bases unmatched: 13. Germline V gives CDR1 MNHEY, CDR2 SVGAGI. The CDR3 loop reads CATRFSGGRDEQFF. In DNA, the CDR3 is TGTGCCACAAGGTTCAGCGGGGGCCGCGATGAGCAGTTCTTC.

The chain has TRBV24-1 and TRBJ2-1; 11 bases fit TRBD2. CDR1 is KGHDR and CDR2 is SFDVKD in the germline V gene. CDR3 length: 16 residues. V shed 3 bases and J 7 bases; nucleotides not matched to a gene: 7. CDR3 loop: CATSDSSGGATNEQFF. In nucleotides, the CDR3 is TGTGCCACCAGTGATAGTAGCGGGGGGGCCACAAATGAGCAGTTCTTC.

The gene calls are TRBV11-2 and TRBJ1-1, with D perhaps TRBD1 (5 bases). Trimming took 0 bases from V and 0 from J, leaving 20 bases between them. The germline V gene has CDR1 SGHAT and CDR2 FQNNGV. CDR3 length: 19 residues. The CDR3, as DNA: TGTGCCAGCAGCTTAGAGAGGGGTCAGTATTCCCTAATGAACACTGAAGCTTTCTTT. Encoded protein: CASSLERGQYSLMNTEAFF.